One sample yielded the 27 T cell receptor beta chains listed below, sequenced in a study of shared clonotypes between healthy human individuals. Clones were read by immunoSEQ multiplex PCR, and TCRdb kept only the in-frame ones, dropping some. The data hold 1.5 million to 1.9 million clones, with 95% to 99% observed a single time. The source material was naive CD4+ T cells sorted from blood. Regarding subset: CD45RA+ positively selected. These TCRs come from a young man in good health.

V usage is TRBV5-1 and J usage is TRBJ2-3; TRBD2 agrees at 12 bases. Germline lookup yields CDR1 SGHRS and CDR2 YFSETQ. The trim removed 4 bases at V and 4 bases at J, leaving 7 bases unmatched. The CDR3 extends over 16 amino acids. The CDR3 reads CASSPPSGRGPDTQYF. As DNA, the CDR3 is TGCGCCAGCAGCCCCCCTAGCGGGAGGGGTCCAGATACGCAGTATTTT.

V is TRBV5-6 and J is TRBJ2-7; 9 bases line up with TRBD2. Trimming at V came to 0 bases and at J to 4 bases, leaving 5 bases not matched to a gene. The germline CDR1 and CDR2 sequences are SGHDT and YYEEEE. The CDR3 loop spans 15 amino acids. CDR3 amino acids: CASSLGGRALYEQYF. CDR3 DNA: TGTGCCAGCAGCTTGGGCGGGAGGGCCTTGTACGAGCAGTACTTC.

The rearrangement uses TRBV28 and TRBJ2-7; maybe TRBD1 (6 bases). This CDR3 comprises 13 residues. The V end was cut by 5 bases, the J end by 2 bases, with 10 bases between. The germline CDR1 and CDR2 sequences are MDHEN and SYDVKM. The CDR3 loop is CASSVDSPYEQYF. CDR3 sequence (DNA): TGTGCCAGCAGTGTGGACAGCCCCTACGAGCAGTACTTC.

This clone occurred a few times. The chain has TRBV10-1 and TRBJ1-2; possibly TRBD1 for D (6 bases). The germline V gene encodes CDR1 WNHNN and CDR2 SYGVQD (reference sequence). CDR3 length equals 13 residues. Trimming stripped 2 bases from V and 8 bases from J, with 12 bases between. The CDR3 spells CASSETGFGGYTF. The DNA for the CDR3 is TGCGCCAGCAGTGAGACAGGGTTTGGGGGCTACACCTTC.

There are a few counts of this clone. Other DNA sequences in the sample encode the same CDR3. V is TRBV4-3 and J is TRBJ2-3; D is uncertain. The V end lost 1 base, the J end lost 5 bases, and 1 base lay between the germline ends. This CDR3 has 11 residues. Germline CDR1 and CDR2: LGHNA and YSLEER. CDR3 sequence reads: CASSQGDTQYF. DNA for the CDR3: TGCGCCAGCAGCCAAGGAGATACGCAGTATTTT.

This clone was detected once. This chain links TRBV5-4 with TRBJ1-2; no clear D gene. The CDR3 has 14 residues. Trimming stripped 4 bases from V and 10 bases from J, with 20 bases between. The V gene's germline CDR1 is SGHNT and CDR2 YYREEE (reference sequence). The CDR3 DNA reads TGTGCCAGCAGCCGCACTTGGACGGTGGAAGTCTACACCTTC. Its translation is CASSRTWTVEVYTF. The full variable domain, its missing parts supplied by reference TRBV5-4 and TRBJ1-2, is ETGVTQSPTHLIKTRGQQVTLRCSSQSGHNTVSWYQQALGQGPQFIFQYYREEENGRGNFPPRFSGLQFPNYSSELNVNALELDDSALYLCASSRTWTVEVYTFGSGTRLTVV.

The chain couples TRBV5-6 to TRBJ1-2; weak D call: TRBD1 (5 bases). Germline assignment: CDR1 SGHDT and CDR2 YYEEEE. V lost 2 bases, J lost 7 bases, and 18 bases lay in between. The CDR3 has 15 amino acids. The CDR3 bases are TGTGCCAGCAGCTTACGCACAGGCCAAATTCGTGGCTACACCTTC. This translates into CASSLRTGQIRGYTF.

The chain is built from TRBV9 and TRBJ1-3; tentatively, D is TRBD1 (6 bases). The CDR3 sequence is 15 residues long. CDR1 SGDLS and CDR2 YYNGEE come from the germline V gene. Trimming cost V 0 bases and J 4 bases, with 11 bases left between them. The CDR3, as DNA: TGTGCCAGCAGCGTAGAAGGCGGGACAGGAAACACCATATATTTT. The encoded protein is CASSVEGGTGNTIYF. The complete variable domain, with remaining parts taken from reference TRBV9 and TRBJ1-3, reads DSGVTQTPKHLITATGQRVTLRCSPRSGDLSVYWYQQSLDQGLQFLIQYYNGEERAKGNILERFSAQQFPDLHSELNLSSLELGDSALYFCASSVEGGTGNTIYFGEGSWLTVV.

This sequence joins TRBV7-8 and TRBJ1-5; TRBD1 matches at 8 bases. The CDR3 is 15 residues long. V lost 5 bases to trimming and J lost 6 bases; unmatched junction nucleotides: 9. Germline V gene lookup returns CDR1 SGHVS and CDR2 FQNEAQ. CDR3 residues: CASSSLTGDSQPQHF. The CDR3 DNA sequence: TGTGCCAGCAGCAGCCTGACAGGGGATAGTCAGCCCCAGCATTTT. The full variable domain, rest sourced from reference TRBV7-8 and TRBJ1-5, is GAGVSQSPRYKVAKRGQDVALRCDPISGHVSLFWYQQALGQGPEFLTYFQNEAQLDKSGLPSDRFFAERPEGSVSTLKIQRTQQEDSAVYLCASSSLTGDSQPQHFGDGTRLSIL.

The chain has TRBV5-5 and TRBJ2-3; D not resolved. The V and J ends lost 4 bases and 2 bases respectively, with 8 bases between them. The CDR3 has 13 amino acids. Germline V CDR1 and CDR2: SGHKS, YYEKEE (reference sequence). The CDR3 protein is CASSPPATDTQYF. The CDR3 DNA reads as TGTGCCAGCAGCCCTCCAGCCACAGATACGCAGTATTTT.

The chain combines TRBV2 with TRBJ1-1, with a possible D match to TRBD1 (5 bases). The CDR3 length is 12 residues. Trimming shortened V by 10 bases and J by 11 bases, and 20 bases separated the two germline ends. From germline, CDR1 is SNHLY and CDR2 FYNNEI. The CDR3 sequence: CATDPGPGDAFF. In DNA, the CDR3 is TGTGCCACGGATCCGGGACCTGGTGACGCTTTCTTT.

V usage is TRBV5-4 and J usage is TRBJ2-1, with 7 bases aligning to TRBD2. V dropped 4 bases and J dropped 5; count of bases not matched to a gene: 12. The CDR3 extends over 16 amino acids. The germline CDR1 and CDR2 sequences are SGHNT and YYREEE (reference sequence). CDR3 DNA sequence: TGTGCCAGCAGCGGGGGGGGAGCGGCAGCTCACAATGAGCAGTTCTTC. It translates to CASSGGGAAAHNEQFF.

V and J are TRBV19 and TRBJ1-2; tentatively, D is TRBD1 (6 bases). The CDR3 spans 13 residues. Trimming stripped 3 bases from V and 6 bases from J, with 11 bases between. Germline V gene sequence: CDR1 LNHDA, CDR2 SQIVND (reference sequence). CDR3 DNA sequence: TGTGCCAGTAGTATCGAGGGGGAGGATGGCTACACCTTC. Its translation is CASSIEGEDGYTF.

The chain carries TRBV29-1 and TRBJ2-1, with 9 positions matching TRBD1. With 4 bases clipped from V and 5 bases from J, the junction kept 12 bases outside the gene matches. The CDR3 runs to 16 residues. Germline V lookup: CDR1 SQVTM, CDR2 ANQGSEA. CDR3 sequence (DNA): TGCAGCGTTGCAGGGGACCGGGACAGGGTCCACAATGAGCAGTTCTTC. Translated, it gives CSVAGDRDRVHNEQFF.

Only one count was recorded for this clone. The rearrangement joins TRBV14 to TRBJ2-3; TRBD2 matches at 8 bases. The germline V gene encodes CDR1 SGHDN and CDR2 FVKESK. With V trimmed by 4 bases and J by 4 bases, 10 bases remained unmatched. The CDR3 runs to 16 residues. Here the CDR3 DNA reads TGTGCCAGCAGCCCATTAGCGGGAACTAGACCAGATACGCAGTATTTT. Residues: CASSPLAGTRPDTQYF. The whole variable domain, remainder taken from reference TRBV14 and TRBJ2-3, is EAGVTQFPSHSVIEKGQTVTLRCDPISGHDNLYWYRRVMGKEIKFLLHFVKESKQDESGMPNNRFLAERTGGTYSTLKVQPAELEDSGVYFCASSPLAGTRPDTQYFGPGTRLTVL.

The chain joins TRBV6-5 to TRBJ1-1; D remains unclear. The CDR3 is 12 amino acids. The germline V gene has CDR1 MNHEY and CDR2 SVGAGI. Trimming shortened V by 4 bases and J by 5 bases, and 8 bases separated the two germline ends. The CDR3 reads CASSSVGTEAFF. The CDR3 DNA reads TGTGCCAGCAGTTCGGTAGGGACTGAAGCTTTCTTT.

The rearrangement uses TRBV11-2 and TRBJ1-5; no firm D call. This CDR3 has 15 amino acids. Germline lookup yields CDR1 SGHAT and CDR2 FQNNGV. V gave up 1 base and J gave up 6 bases, with 13 bases separating them. Written as DNA, the CDR3 is TGTGCCAGCAGCTTAGGAAACGCAGAATCTCAGCCCCAGCATTTT. Its translation is CASSLGNAESQPQHF.

This clone is a singleton in its sample. This chain connects TRBV30 to TRBJ2-2; D not resolved. V lost 0 bases and J 3 bases, leaving 14 bases between the germline ends. CDR1 is GTSNPN and CDR2 is SVGIG in the germline V gene (reference sequence). The length of the CDR3 is 16 residues. The CDR3: CAWSVRSVRYTGELFF. The CDR3, as DNA: TGTGCCTGGAGTGTTCGGTCTGTTCGCTACACCGGGGAGCTGTTTTTT.

As for this clone: In the same sample, other DNA sequences code for this CDR3. The V call is TRBV28, the J call TRBJ1-5, with D possibly TRBD1 on 5 matching bases. The CDR3 loop spans 12 amino acids. V lost 5 bases to trimming and J lost 7 bases, with 9 bases between them. The germline V gene encodes CDR1 MDHEN and CDR2 SYDVKM. The CDR3 loop reads CASSPPGQPQHF. In DNA form, the CDR3 reads TGTGCCAGCAGTCCCCCAGGGCAGCCCCAGCATTTT.

The J gene is TRBJ2-2, the V gene TRBV28, with D hard to call. The CDR3 extends over 15 amino acids. Germline-derived CDR1 and CDR2 are MDHEN and SYDVKM. The V end lost 6 bases, the J end lost 6 bases, and 17 bases lay between the germline ends. The CDR3 reads CASRPSWRESGELFF. CDR3 sequence (DNA): TGTGCCAGCAGGCCCTCGTGGCGCGAGTCCGGGGAGCTGTTTTTT.

The J gene is TRBJ1-2, the V gene TRBV27; D remains unclear. The germline V gene encodes CDR1 MNHEY and CDR2 SMNVEV (reference sequence). This CDR3 has 13 amino acids. V was trimmed by 6 bases and J by 4 bases, leaving 12 bases between them. The CDR3 sequence: CASSPLGIYGYTF. In nucleotides, the CDR3 is TGTGCCAGCAGCCCTTTGGGGATCTATGGCTACACCTTC.

This chain uses TRBV27 with TRBJ2-7; D uncertain. The CDR3 consists of 14 residues. Per the germline V gene, CDR1 is MNHEY and CDR2 is SMNVEV (reference sequence). Trimming stripped 2 bases from V and 5 bases from J, with 13 bases between. The chain's CDR3 is CASSLRVSWDEQYF. CDR3 nucleotide sequence: TGTGCCAGCAGTTTAAGGGTCTCGTGGGACGAGCAGTACTTC.

The genes are TRBV10-2 and TRBJ2-7, with D perhaps assigned TRBD1 or TRBD2 (6 bases each). The CDR3 sequence is 15 residues long. The germline V and J ends were trimmed by 6 bases and 7 bases, with 22 bases remaining between them. Germline-derived CDR1 and CDR2 are WSHSY and SAAADI. Here the CDR3 DNA reads TGCGCCAGCAGGGACCCCGGCAGGGGTCGGGGGGAGCAGTACTTC. Translated, it gives CASRDPGRGRGEQYF.

The chain uses TRBV5-4 and TRBJ2-1, with D unclear. The CDR3 has 12 residues. The V end lost 4 bases, the J end lost 5 bases, and 7 bases lay between the germline ends. The V gene's germline CDR1 is SGHNT and CDR2 YYREEE (reference sequence). The CDR3 reads CASSRRDNEQFF. In DNA form, the CDR3 reads TGTGCCAGCAGCCGACGGGACAATGAGCAGTTCTTC. Complete variable domain (other parts from reference TRBV5-4 and TRBJ2-1): ETGVTQSPTHLIKTRGQQVTLRCSSQSGHNTVSWYQQALGQGPQFIFQYYREEENGRGNFPPRFSGLQFPNYSSELNVNALELDDSALYLCASSRRDNEQFFGPGTRLTVL.

V is TRBV4-1 and J is TRBJ2-7; 12 bases match TRBD1. The CDR3 has 15 amino acids. Trimming took 2 bases from V and 5 from J; bases not matched to a gene: 4. Germline V CDR1 and CDR2: MGHRA, YSYEKL. CDR3 sequence (DNA): TGCGCCAGCAGCCAACGGGGGACAGGGGGCCACGAGCAGTACTTC. As protein: CASSQRGTGGHEQYF.

There are a few counts of this clone. The V call is TRBV28, the J call TRBJ2-7; 12 bases are a match to TRBD2. This CDR3 has 16 amino acids. The junction had 7 bases not matched to a gene; V was cut back by 3 bases and J by 4 bases. From germline, CDR1 is MDHEN and CDR2 SYDVKM. CDR3: CASSLASGRAGYEQYF. The CDR3 nucleotides are TGTGCCAGCAGTTTGGCTAGCGGGAGGGCTGGGTACGAGCAGTACTTC. Together with reference TRBV28 and TRBJ2-7, the CDR3 gives the full variable domain: DVKVTQSSRYLVKRTGEKVFLECVQDMDHENMFWYRQDPGLGLRLIYFSYDVKMKEKGDIPEGYSVSREKKERFSLILESASTNQTSMYLCASSLASGRAGYEQYFGPGTRLTVT.

V gene TRBV14 combines with J gene TRBJ1-3, with a tentative D call TRBD1 (6 bases). The CDR3 loop spans 16 amino acids. The germline CDR1 and CDR2 sequences are SGHDN and FVKESK. The germline V and J ends were trimmed by 4 bases and 0 bases, with 13 bases remaining between them. The CDR3 region is CASSLKPTGSGNTIYF. The CDR3 coding sequence is TGTGCCAGCAGCCTCAAACCGACAGGCTCTGGAAACACCATATATTTT. The whole variable domain, filled in from reference TRBV14 and TRBJ1-3, reads EAGVTQFPSHSVIEKGQTVTLRCDPISGHDNLYWYRRVMGKEIKFLLHFVKESKQDESGMPNNRFLAERTGGTYSTLKVQPAELEDSGVYFCASSLKPTGSGNTIYFGEGSWLTVV.